The 16 T cell receptor beta chains below all came from one sample that was sequenced in a study of cytomegalovirus exposure and HLA in healthy donors. The assay was immunoSEQ multiplex PCR, and TCRdb's table has in-frame clones only and misses some. The sample lists 150,000 to 200,000 clones, over 80% occurring once. Sequencing input: PBMCs. These receptors were taken from a young man in good health and CMV-seropositive.

Only one count was recorded for this clone. The chain joins TRBV6-6 to TRBJ2-7; no clear D gene. V was clipped by 8 bases and J by 3 bases, with 14 bases between them. The germline V gene encodes CDR1 MNHNY and CDR2 SVGAGI (reference sequence). This CDR3 comprises 13 residues. CDR3 in DNA: TGTGCCAGCGGGTTCGCCCGAGGCTACGAGCAGTACTTC. It specifies CASGFARGYEQYF.

The J gene is TRBJ1-5, the V gene TRBV27; D is ambiguous. Germline V gives CDR1 MNHEY, CDR2 SMNVEV (reference sequence). Trimming cost V 3 bases and J 2 bases, with 14 bases left between them. CDR3 length: 16 amino acids. As DNA, the CDR3 is TGTGCCAGCAGTTTTGTGGGCTCCGGGGGCAATCAGCCCCAGCATTTT. It yields the protein CASSFVGSGGNQPQHF.

In this sample, this clone turned up once. This rearrangement joins TRBV5-4 to TRBJ2-1; 7 bases agree with TRBD2. The CDR3 is made up of 16 amino acids. V was pared by 0 bases and J by 2 bases, with 5 bases of the junction left unmatched. CDR1 and CDR2 from the germline V gene are SGHNT and YYREEE (reference sequence). CDR3 in amino acids: CASSLGGGKAYNEQFF. In DNA, the CDR3 is TGTGCCAGCAGCTTGGGGGGAGGGAAGGCCTACAATGAGCAGTTCTTC.

The V and J genes are TRBV4-3 and TRBJ1-2; 9 bases line up with TRBD1. Germline V gene data show CDR1 as LGHNA and CDR2 as YSLEER. The CDR3 is made up of 13 amino acids. The V and J ends lost 5 bases and 8 bases, in that order; junction bases with no gene match: 6. The CDR3 bases are TGCGCCAGCAGCGGACAGGGGAGGGAGGGCTACACCTTC. As protein: CASSGQGREGYTF.

This chain links TRBV10-1 with TRBJ2-7; 10 nucleotides agree with TRBD1. V shed 6 bases, J shed 6 bases, and the junction held 11 bases outside the gene matches. CDR3 length: 15 residues. CDR1 WNHNN and CDR2 SYGVQD come from the germline V gene (reference sequence). CDR3 loop: CASSPRRDRGLEQYF. Written as DNA, the CDR3 is TGCGCCAGCAGCCCCCGCCGGGACAGGGGTCTCGAGCAGTACTTC.

The chain links TRBV7-6 to TRBJ2-7; 14 nucleotides match TRBD2. CDR1 is SGHVS, CDR2 FNYEAQ, per germline. V was pared by 5 bases and J by 2 bases, with 11 bases of the junction left unmatched. The CDR3 runs to 18 residues. CDR3 coding DNA: TGTGCCAGCAGCCCTAGTGGGACTAGCGGGGGCGATACCTACGAGCAGTACTTC. It codes for CASSPSGTSGGDTYEQYF.

This clone was seen only once. The V gene is TRBV2, the J gene TRBJ1-5, with D unclear. Trimming took 0 bases from V and 3 from J, leaving 12 bases between them. This CDR3 is 16 amino acids long. The V gene's germline CDR1 is SNHLY and CDR2 FYNNEI. The CDR3 DNA reads as TGTGCCAGCAGTGAAGCGCGACGGAGTCTCAATCAGCCCCAGCATTTT. Protein: CASSEARRSLNQPQHF. The full variable domain, completed using reference TRBV2 and TRBJ1-5, is EPEVTQTPSHQVTQMGQEVILRCVPISNHLYFYWYRQILGQKVEFLVSFYNNEISEKSEIFDDQFSVERPDGSNFTLKIRSTKLEDSAMYFCASSEARRSLNQPQHFGDGTRLSIL.

This clone was observed a single time. CDR3 nucleotides: TGTGCCTGGAGTTACCCGGGACAGCATAGCAATCAGCCCCAGCATTTT. The encoded protein is CAWSYPGQHSNQPQHF. The genes are TRBV30 and TRBJ1-5; 7 nucleotides align to TRBD1. The CDR3 is 16 amino acids. CDR1 GTSNPN and CDR2 SVGIG come from the germline V gene (reference sequence). The V segment lost 2 bases and the J segment 0 bases; nucleotides outside the gene matches: 7.

The chain is built from TRBV6-5 and TRBJ1-1; TRBD1 matches 11 bases. The germline V gene encodes CDR1 MNHEY and CDR2 SVGAGI. Germline trimming cut 4 bases from V and 8 bases from J; bases unmatched to any gene: 3. The CDR3 loop spans 13 amino acids. The DNA of the CDR3 is TGTGCCAGCAGTTTTGGACAGGGGGCGGAAGCTTTCTTT. It yields the protein CASSFGQGAEAFF.

The chain has TRBV23-1 and TRBJ2-3; TRBD2 might be the D (6 bases). TRBV23-1 is known as an ORF, though its function is uncertain. V shed 0 bases and J shed 6 bases, with 31 bases lying between them. The CDR3 consists of 21 residues. CDR3 coding DNA: TGCGCCAGCAGTCAATCGATCCGGTCCTGGGGAGGAGGACTAACAGCGGATACGCAGTATTTT. Translated, it gives CASSQSIRSWGGGLTADTQYF.

This sequence joins TRBV11-2 and TRBJ2-5; TRBD2 matches at 14 bases. The CDR3 covers 15 residues. After removal of 5 bases from V and 5 bases from J, the junction contained 4 bases not matched to a gene. From germline, CDR1 is SGHAT and CDR2 FQNNGV. For the CDR3, the DNA is TGTGCCAGCAGCACGAGGACTAGCGGGGGGGAGACCCAGTACTTC. It yields the protein CASSTRTSGGETQYF.

This rearrangement joins TRBV9 to TRBJ1-2, with a possible D match to TRBD1 (6 bases). The germline V gene encodes CDR1 SGDLS and CDR2 YYNGEE. Trimming removed 4 bases from V and 8 bases from J, with 27 bases in between. The CDR3 runs to 17 residues. The CDR3 coding sequence is TGTGCCAGCAGCCGGAACTGGGGGGGGGCGCAAACCTACGGCTACACCTTC. Its protein is CASSRNWGGAQTYGYTF. The complete variable domain, with remaining parts taken from reference TRBV9 and TRBJ1-2, reads DSGVTQTPKHLITATGQRVTLRCSPRSGDLSVYWYQQSLDQGLQFLIQYYNGEERAKGNILERFSAQQFPDLHSELNLSSLELGDSALYFCASSRNWGGAQTYGYTFGSGTRLTVV.

This clone was picked up a small number of times. This chain links TRBV5-1 with TRBJ2-2, with D uncertain. CDR3 length: 15 amino acids. Trimming stripped 0 bases from V and 0 bases from J, with 6 bases between. The germline CDR1 and CDR2 sequences are SGHRS and YFSETQ. The DNA for the CDR3 is TGCGCCAGCAGCTTGGGTTCTACGAACACCGGGGAGCTGTTTTTT. Translation: CASSLGSTNTGELFF.

V is TRBV27 and J is TRBJ2-4; 7 bases agree with TRBD2. CDR3 length: 15 amino acids. The V segment lost 6 bases and the J segment 6 bases; nucleotides outside the gene matches: 11. Germline lookup yields CDR1 MNHEY and CDR2 SMNVEV (reference sequence). The DNA of the CDR3 is TGTGCCAGCAGCGACCGATTGGGGGGGGGAAACATTCAGTACTTC. Translation: CASSDRLGGGNIQYF.

The chain links TRBV5-6 to TRBJ2-7; TRBD1 agrees at 7 bases. Germline CDR1 is SGHDT and CDR2 is YYEEEE. V gave up 0 bases and J gave up 5 bases; unmatched junction bases: 5. This CDR3 has 14 residues. The CDR3 protein is CASSLGGRGNEQYF. CDR3 sequence (DNA): TGTGCCAGCAGCTTGGGAGGCAGGGGGAACGAGCAGTACTTC.

The chain carries TRBV5-8 and TRBJ2-1, with 15 bases that match TRBD2. With V trimmed by 3 bases and J by 10 bases, 14 bases remained unmatched. The CDR3 covers 18 residues. Germline CDR1 reads SGHTS; CDR2 reads YDEGEE. This CDR3 is CASSSGLAGGAPPREQFF. In DNA, the CDR3 is TGTGCCAGCAGCTCGGGACTAGCGGGGGGCGCTCCCCCTAGGGAGCAGTTCTTC.